The clone carrying this T cell receptor (beta chain) has a handful of counts. The data were taken from a study of blood T cell repertoires in COVID-19. The repertoire was sequenced with immunoSEQ multiplex PCR; TCRdb's copy has only in-frame clones and lacks some. The sample gives about 120,000 clones, approximately 80% of which show up once; about 12% is in the top ten. The CDR3 runs to 14 residues. Trimming removed 1 base from V and 9 bases from J; junction bases left unmatched: 8. Germline assignment: CDR1 LNHDA and CDR2 SQIVND (reference sequence). This TCR was sampled from a human donor in a cohort sampled during active COVID-19. The sample comprised peripheral blood. The V and J genes are TRBV19 and TRBJ1-1; 7 bases are a match to TRBD1. This CDR3 reads CASSIVGQANKAFF. Written as DNA, the CDR3 is TGTGCCAGTAGTATAGTAGGACAGGCCAATAAAGCTTTCTTT.